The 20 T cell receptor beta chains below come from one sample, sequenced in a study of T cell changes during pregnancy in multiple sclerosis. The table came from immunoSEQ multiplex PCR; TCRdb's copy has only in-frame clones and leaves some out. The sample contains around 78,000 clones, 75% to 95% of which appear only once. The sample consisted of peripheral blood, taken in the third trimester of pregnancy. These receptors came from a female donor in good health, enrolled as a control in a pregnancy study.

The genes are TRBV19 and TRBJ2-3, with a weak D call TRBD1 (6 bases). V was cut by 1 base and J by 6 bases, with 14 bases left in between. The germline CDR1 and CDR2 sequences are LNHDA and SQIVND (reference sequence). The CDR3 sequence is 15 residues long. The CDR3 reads CASSIGLSQGDTQYF. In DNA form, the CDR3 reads TGTGCCAGTAGTATAGGGCTCTCCCAGGGGGATACGCAGTATTTT.

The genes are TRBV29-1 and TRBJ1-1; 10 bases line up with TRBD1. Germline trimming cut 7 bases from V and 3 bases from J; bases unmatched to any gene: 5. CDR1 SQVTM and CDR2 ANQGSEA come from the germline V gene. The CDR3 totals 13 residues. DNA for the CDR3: TGCAGCGCCGCAGGGACAGGGGACACTGAAGCTTTCTTT. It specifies CSAAGTGDTEAFF.

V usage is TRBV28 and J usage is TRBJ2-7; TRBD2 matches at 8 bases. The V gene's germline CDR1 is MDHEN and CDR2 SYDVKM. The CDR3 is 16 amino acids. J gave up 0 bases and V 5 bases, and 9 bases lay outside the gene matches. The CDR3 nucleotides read TGTGCCAGCAGTCCCTGGGGTAGCGGGACCTCCTACGAGCAGTACTTC. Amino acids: CASSPWGSGTSYEQYF.

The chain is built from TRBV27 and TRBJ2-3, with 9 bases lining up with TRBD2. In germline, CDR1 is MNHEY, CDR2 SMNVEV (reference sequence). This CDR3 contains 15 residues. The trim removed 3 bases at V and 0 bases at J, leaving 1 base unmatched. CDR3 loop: CASSFLAGSTDTQYF. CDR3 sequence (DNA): TGTGCCAGCAGTTTTCTAGCGGGGAGCACAGATACGCAGTATTTT.

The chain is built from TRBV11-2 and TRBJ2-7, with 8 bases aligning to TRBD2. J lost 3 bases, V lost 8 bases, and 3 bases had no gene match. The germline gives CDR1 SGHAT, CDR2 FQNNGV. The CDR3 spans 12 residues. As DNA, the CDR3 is TGTGCCAGCGACCGGGGGGGCTACGAGCAGTACTTC. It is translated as CASDRGGYEQYF.

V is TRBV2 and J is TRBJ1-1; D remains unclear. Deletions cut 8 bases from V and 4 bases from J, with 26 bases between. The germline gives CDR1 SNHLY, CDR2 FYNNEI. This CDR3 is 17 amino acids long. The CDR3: CASYIGLLGSAFTEAFF. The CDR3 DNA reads TGTGCCAGCTATATTGGACTTTTAGGCAGCGCTTTCACTGAAGCTTTCTTT.

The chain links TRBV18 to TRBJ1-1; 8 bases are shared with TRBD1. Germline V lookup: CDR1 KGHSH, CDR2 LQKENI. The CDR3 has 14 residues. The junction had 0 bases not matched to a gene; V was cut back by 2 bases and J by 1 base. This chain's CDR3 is CASSPGTGNTEAFF. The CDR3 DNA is TGTGCCAGCTCACCAGGGACAGGGAACACTGAAGCTTTCTTT.

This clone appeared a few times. CDR3 residues: CSVLTVNYGYTF. CDR3 sequence (DNA): TGCAGCGTTCTGACAGTTAACTATGGCTACACCTTC. The rearrangement uses TRBV29-1 and TRBJ1-2; TRBD1 might be the D (5 bases). The CDR3 has 12 amino acids. V dropped 5 bases and J dropped 1 base, with 8 bases sitting between them. Per the germline V gene, CDR1 is SQVTM and CDR2 is ANQGSEA.

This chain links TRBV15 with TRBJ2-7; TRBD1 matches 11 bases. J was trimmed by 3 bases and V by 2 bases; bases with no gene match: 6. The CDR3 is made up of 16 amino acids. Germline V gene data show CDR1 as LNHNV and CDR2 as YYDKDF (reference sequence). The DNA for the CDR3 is TGTGCCACCAGCAGATCTCGGGGGACAGGGGGCTACGAGCAGTACTTC. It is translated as CATSRSRGTGGYEQYF.

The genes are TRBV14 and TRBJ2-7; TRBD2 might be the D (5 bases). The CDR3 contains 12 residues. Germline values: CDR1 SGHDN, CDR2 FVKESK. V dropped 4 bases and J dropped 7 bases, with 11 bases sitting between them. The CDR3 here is CASSPQAGEQYF. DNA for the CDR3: TGTGCCAGCAGCCCCCAGGCGGGTGAGCAGTACTTC.

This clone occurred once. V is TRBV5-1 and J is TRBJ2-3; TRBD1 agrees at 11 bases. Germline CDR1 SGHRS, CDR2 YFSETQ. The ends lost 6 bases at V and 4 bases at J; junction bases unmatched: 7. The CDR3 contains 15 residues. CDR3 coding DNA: TGCGCCAGCAACCCCGGGACAGGGGGGGCAGATACGCAGTATTTT. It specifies CASNPGTGGADTQYF.

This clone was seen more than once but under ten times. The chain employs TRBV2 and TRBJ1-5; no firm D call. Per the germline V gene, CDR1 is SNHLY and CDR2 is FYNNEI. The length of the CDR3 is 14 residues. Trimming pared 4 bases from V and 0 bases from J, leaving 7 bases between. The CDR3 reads CASSGAVSNQPQHF. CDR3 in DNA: TGTGCCAGCAGTGGGGCAGTTAGCAATCAGCCCCAGCATTTT.

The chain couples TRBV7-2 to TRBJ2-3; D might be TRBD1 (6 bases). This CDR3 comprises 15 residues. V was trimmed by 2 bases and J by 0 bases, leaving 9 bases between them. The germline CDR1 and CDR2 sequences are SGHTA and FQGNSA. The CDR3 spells CASSLRDTSTDTQYF. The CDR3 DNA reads TGTGCCAGCAGCTTAAGGGACACTAGCACAGATACGCAGTATTTT.

The CDR3 region has the DNA TGTGCCAGCAGTTTGCAGGGGGCGATGGGTAATGAGCAGTTCTTC. Translating it yields CASSLQGAMGNEQFF. The chain recombines TRBV27 with TRBJ2-1; 8 bases agree with TRBD1. Germline values: CDR1 MNHEY, CDR2 SMNVEV (reference sequence). The J segment lost 7 bases and the V segment lost 3 bases, leaving 8 bases of the junction unmatched. CDR3 length equals 15 residues.

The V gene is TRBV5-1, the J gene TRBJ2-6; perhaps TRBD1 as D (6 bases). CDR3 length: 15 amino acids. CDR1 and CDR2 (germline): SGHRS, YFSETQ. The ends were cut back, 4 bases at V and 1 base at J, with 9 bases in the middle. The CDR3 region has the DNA TGCGCCAGCAGCCCTACAGGGTCTGGGGCCAACGTCCTGACTTTC. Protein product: CASSPTGSGANVLTF.

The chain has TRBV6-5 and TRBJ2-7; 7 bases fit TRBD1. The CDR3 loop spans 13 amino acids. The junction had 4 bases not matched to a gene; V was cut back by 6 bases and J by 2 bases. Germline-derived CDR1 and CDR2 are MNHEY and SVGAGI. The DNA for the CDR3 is TGTGCCAGCAGCCTGGGACAGCCCTACGAGCAGTACTTC. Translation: CASSLGQPYEQYF.

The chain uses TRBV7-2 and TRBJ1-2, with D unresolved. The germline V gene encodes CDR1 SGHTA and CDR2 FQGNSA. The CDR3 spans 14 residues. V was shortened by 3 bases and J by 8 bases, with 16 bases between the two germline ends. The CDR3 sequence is CASSFIREREGYTF. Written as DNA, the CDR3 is TGTGCCAGCAGCTTCATAAGGGAGAGGGAAGGCTACACCTTC.

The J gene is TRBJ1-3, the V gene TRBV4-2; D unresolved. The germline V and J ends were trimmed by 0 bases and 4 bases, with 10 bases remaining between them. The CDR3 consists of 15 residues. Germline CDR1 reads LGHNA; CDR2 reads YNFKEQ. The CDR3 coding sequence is TGTGCCAGCAGCCAAGATCGAACGGGAGGAAACACCATATATTTT. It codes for CASSQDRTGGNTIYF.

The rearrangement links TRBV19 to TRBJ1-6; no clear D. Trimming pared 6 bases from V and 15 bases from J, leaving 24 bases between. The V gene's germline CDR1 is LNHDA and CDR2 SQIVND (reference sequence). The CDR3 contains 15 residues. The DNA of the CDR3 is TGTGCCAGTAGAGTGGGTCGGGAGACCCCACCTTTCCTCCACTTT. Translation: CASRVGRETPPFLHF.

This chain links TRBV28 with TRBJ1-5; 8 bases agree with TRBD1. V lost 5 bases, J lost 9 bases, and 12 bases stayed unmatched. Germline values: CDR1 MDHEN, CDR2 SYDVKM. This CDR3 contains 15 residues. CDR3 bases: TGTGCCAGCAGTGCTTCCGGGACAGGAGGGTGGCCCCAGCATTTT. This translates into CASSASGTGGWPQHF.